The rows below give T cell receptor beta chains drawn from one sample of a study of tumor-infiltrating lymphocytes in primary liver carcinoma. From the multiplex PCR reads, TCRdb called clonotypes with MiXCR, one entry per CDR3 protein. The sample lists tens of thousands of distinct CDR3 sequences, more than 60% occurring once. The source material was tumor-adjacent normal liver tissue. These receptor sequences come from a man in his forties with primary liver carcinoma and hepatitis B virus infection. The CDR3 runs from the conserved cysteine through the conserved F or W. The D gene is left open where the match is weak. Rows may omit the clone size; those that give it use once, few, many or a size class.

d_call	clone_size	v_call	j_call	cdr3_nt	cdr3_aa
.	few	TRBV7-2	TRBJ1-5	TGTGCCAGCAGCTTAGCACGGGGGGTCCAGCCCCAGCATTTT	CASSLARGVQPQHF
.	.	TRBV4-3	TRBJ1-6	TGCCCTAGCAGCCAAAATCTCCAAGGGCAGGGGTCGTCCTATAATTCACCCCTCCACTTT	CPSSQNLQGQGSSYNSPLHF
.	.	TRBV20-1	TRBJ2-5	TGCAGTGCTAGAGACGGCTCTCCTATTGAGACCCAGTACTTC	CSARDGSPIETQYF
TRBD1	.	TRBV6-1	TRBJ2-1	TGTGCCAGCAGCATGACAGGGATCTCCTACAACGAGCAGTTCTTC	CASSMTGISYNEQFF
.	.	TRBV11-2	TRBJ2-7	TGTGCCAGCAGCTTAGACAGGCCCCGACATTCTTCGTACGGTTACAAGCAGTACTTC	CASSLDRPRHSSYGYKQYF
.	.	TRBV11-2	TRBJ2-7	TGTGCCAGCAGCCCCAGGGGAGGGCCCTACGATCAGCACTTC	CASSPRGGPYDQHF
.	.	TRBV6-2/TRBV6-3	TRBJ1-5	TGTGCCAGCTGTTACTACGGTGGCAATCAGCCCCAGCATTTT	CASCYYGGNQPQHF
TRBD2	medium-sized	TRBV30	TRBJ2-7	TGTGCCTGGAGCCTACAGGCAGCGGGAACCTACGAGCAGTACTTC	CAWSLQAAGTYEQYF
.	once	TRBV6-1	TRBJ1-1	TGTGCCAGCAGTGTTGAGAGCCTGGACACTGAAACTTTCTTT	CASSVESLDTETFF
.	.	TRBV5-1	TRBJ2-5	TGCGCCAGCAGCTTGAGGGCCAGCCTGGGGGAGACCCGGTACTTC	CASSLRASLGETRYF
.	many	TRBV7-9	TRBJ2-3	TGTGCCAGCAGCTTGATCGTCGGGACCGCTAATACAGATACGCAGTATTTT	CASSLIVGTANTDTQYF
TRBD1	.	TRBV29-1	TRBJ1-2	TGCAGCGCTGTGACAGGGGCTATCTATGGTTACACCTTC	CSAVTGAIYGYTF
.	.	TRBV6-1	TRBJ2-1	TGTACCAGGAGTGAAGAAGCGGTAGGATACAATGAGCAGTTCTTC	CTRSEEAVGYNEQFF
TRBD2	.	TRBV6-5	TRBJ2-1	TGCACCAACAGTCAAGTCGGGGGGGTGGTTGAGCAGTCCTTC	CTNSQVGGVVEQSF
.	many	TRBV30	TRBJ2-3	TGTGCCTGGAGTACAGGGTACCCAGATACGCAGTATTTT	CAWSTGYPDTQYF
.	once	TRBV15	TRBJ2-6	TGTGCAACCAGCAGAGATGGAGGTGCTGAGGCCAACGTCCTGACTTTC	CATSRDGGAEANVLTF
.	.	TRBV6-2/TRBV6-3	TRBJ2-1	TGTGCCAACTCGGCGAACGGGTCCCACAATGAGCAGTTCTTC	CANSANGSHNEQFF
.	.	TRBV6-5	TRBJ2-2	TGTGCCACGGGAGTGAGGGTCGAGAACACCAGGGAGCTGTTTTTT	CATGVRVENTRELFF
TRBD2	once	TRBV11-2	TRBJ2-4	TGTGCCAGTAGCTTAGATACTAGCGGGATTGCCAAATACATTCAGTACTTC	CASSLDTSGIAKYIQYF
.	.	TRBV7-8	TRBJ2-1	TGTGCCAGTAACCCAGCCGGCCGCGGGAATGAGCAGTTCTTC	CASNPAGRGNEQFF
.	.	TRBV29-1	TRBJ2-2	TGCAGCGTTGTAATGGGAATCATGAATACCGGGGAGCTGTTTTTT	CSVVMGIMNTGELFF
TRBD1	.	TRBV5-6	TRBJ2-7	TGTGCCAGCTGTGCCACAGGGGCCCGCGAGGGGCAGAACTCCTACGAGCAGTACTTC	CASCATGAREGQNSYEQYF
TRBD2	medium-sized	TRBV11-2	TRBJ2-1	TGTGCCAGCAGCTTAGATAGGGGCGGGAGGTTCTACAATGAGCAGTTCTTC	CASSLDRGGRFYNEQFF
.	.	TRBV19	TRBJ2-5	TGTGCCAGTAGTATAGGTGGCAGATCTGAGACCCAGTACTTC	CASSIGGRSETQYF
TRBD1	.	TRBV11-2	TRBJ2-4	TGTGGCAGCATCTCCGGGACAGGGGATAACATCCAGTACTTC	CGSISGTGDNIQYF
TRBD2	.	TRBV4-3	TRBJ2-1	TGCTCCAGCAGCCAAGTACATCAGCGGGAGCCCTACAATGAGCAGCTCTTC	CSSSQVHQREPYNEQLF
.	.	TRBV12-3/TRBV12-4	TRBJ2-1	TGTGCCAGCAGTGTAACTGCGGCTAACGGGCAGTTATTC	CASSVTAANGQLF
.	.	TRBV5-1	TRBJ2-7	TGCGCCAGCAGTTTGGCCTCCGGCAGCTCCTACGAGCAGTACTTC	CASSLASGSSYEQYF
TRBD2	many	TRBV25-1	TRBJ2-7	TGTGCCAGCAGCGAAGGGACTAGCGGTATCTACGAGCAGTACTTC	CASSEGTSGIYEQYF
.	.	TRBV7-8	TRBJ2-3	TGTGCCAGTAGCCCGTGGGAACTGGCGGTCCTCCGGGATACGCAGTATTTT	CASSPWELAVLRDTQYF
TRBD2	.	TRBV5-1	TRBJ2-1	TGCACCAGCAGCCTTAAAATAGCGGGAAATTTAGGTGAGCAGTTCTTT	CTSSLKIAGNLGEQFF
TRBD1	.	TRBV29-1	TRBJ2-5	TGCAGCGTCGGACAGGCCCAAGTGACCCAGTACTTC	CSVGQAQVTQYF
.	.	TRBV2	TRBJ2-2	TGTGCCAGCAGTGAAATAGGGAGGAACACCGGGGAGCTGTTTTTT	CASSEIGRNTGELFF
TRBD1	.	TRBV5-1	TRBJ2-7	TGCGCAAGCAGCTTGAACAGGGGGCACGAGCAGTACTTC	CASSLNRGHEQYF
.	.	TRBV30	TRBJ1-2	TGTGCCTGGACGTTAACTAACAATGGCTACACCTTC	CAWTLTNNGYTF
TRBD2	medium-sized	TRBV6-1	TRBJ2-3	TGTGCCAGCAGTGAAGGGCAGCGGGACACAGATACGCAGTATTTT	CASSEGQRDTDTQYF
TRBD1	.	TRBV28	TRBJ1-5	TGTGCCAGCAATTTGACAGGGGGAACGCAATCCCAGCATTTT	CASNLTGGTQSQHF